Shown below are 18 T cell receptor beta chains from a single sample sequenced in a study of shared clonotypes between healthy human individuals. It was CD45RO-negative cells, positively selected for CCR7, that made up naive CD8 cells, with terminally differentiated effector memory CD45RA+ cells excluded. Assay used: immunoSEQ multiplex PCR; TCRdb lists only in-frame clones, some missing. The top ten clones hold less than 0.25% of a sample with fewer than 1 million clones, 90% to 97% of them seen once. The sample taken for sequencing was naive CD8+ T cells sorted from blood. These receptors came from a man in his thirties or forties in good health.

The CDR3 DNA follows: TGTGCCAGCAGCGCTCAATGGGAATCCGCTCTATCTGAAGCTTTCTTT. Amino acids: CASSAQWESALSEAFF. The chain joins TRBV9 to TRBJ1-1; unclear D gene. Trimming stripped 3 bases from V and 6 bases from J, with 21 bases between. CDR1 is SGDLS, CDR2 YYNGEE, per germline. CDR3 length: 16 amino acids. The variable domain in full, completed from reference TRBV9 and TRBJ1-1, reads DSGVTQTPKHLITATGQRVTLRCSPRSGDLSVYWYQQSLDQGLQFLIQYYNGEERAKGNILERFSAQQFPDLHSELNLSSLELGDSALYFCASSAQWESALSEAFFGQGTRLTVV.

The chain links TRBV6-6 to TRBJ1-5; D is unresolved. V lost 1 base and J 5 bases, leaving 12 bases between the germline ends. The CDR3 length is 15 residues. Germline loops: CDR1 MNHNY, CDR2 SVGAGI (reference sequence). This CDR3 is CASSYFPLDDQPQHF. The CDR3, as DNA: TGTGCCAGCAGTTACTTTCCCCTGGACGATCAGCCCCAGCATTTT.

CDR3 region: CASMMDRTSGYEQYF. The CDR3, as DNA: TGTGCCAGCATGATGGATCGGACTAGCGGGTACGAGCAGTACTTC. The chain links TRBV6-5 to TRBJ2-7; 11 bases fit TRBD2. Per germline, CDR1 MNHEY and CDR2 SVGAGI. After removal of 7 bases from V and 4 bases from J, the junction contained 9 bases not matched to a gene. The CDR3 has 15 amino acids.

The gene calls are TRBV7-9 and TRBJ2-7; tentative D call: TRBD1 (6 bases). Looked up from germline, CDR1 is SEHNR and CDR2 is FQNEAQ (reference sequence). Trimming took 5 bases from V and 6 from J, leaving 17 bases between them. The length of the CDR3 is 14 residues. CDR3 loop: CASSPRTAPSEQYF. DNA for the CDR3: TGTGCCAGCAGCCCCCGGACAGCACCATCCGAGCAGTACTTC. The whole variable domain, remainder taken from reference TRBV7-9 and TRBJ2-7, is DTGVSQNPRHKITKRGQNVTFRCDPISEHNRLYWYRQTLGQGPEFLTYFQNEAQLEKSRLLSDRFSAERPKGSFSTLEIQRTEQGDSAMYLCASSPRTAPSEQYFGPGTRLTVT.

This rearrangement joins TRBV6-5 to TRBJ1-4; no clear D gene. Germline CDR1 MNHEY, CDR2 SVGAGI. The CDR3 runs 13 residues. V was shortened by 0 bases and J by 12 bases, with 11 bases between the two germline ends. CDR3: CASSYSMATELFF. DNA for the CDR3: TGTGCCAGCAGTTACTCGATGGCCACCGAACTGTTTTTT.

This clone appeared once. CDR3 sequence: CASIPFRGQETQYF. CDR3 nucleotide sequence: TGTGCCAGCATCCCTTTCAGGGGGCAAGAGACCCAGTACTTC. The chain has TRBV6-1 and TRBJ2-5, with 7 positions matching TRBD1. This CDR3 has 14 residues. Germline loops: CDR1 MNHNS, CDR2 SASEGT. J lost 2 bases, V lost 7 bases, and 7 bases had no gene match.

This chain links TRBV5-6 with TRBJ2-1; 7 positions agree with TRBD2. The CDR3 runs to 17 residues. Germline V lookup: CDR1 SGHDT, CDR2 YYEEEE. With V trimmed by 4 bases and J by 1 base, 11 bases remained unmatched. CDR3 coding DNA: TGTGCCAGCAGCGCCTCATGGAACGGGAGGTCCTACAATGAGCAGTTCTTC. It codes for CASSASWNGRSYNEQFF.

Of note for this clone: In the same sample, other DNA sequences code for this CDR3. This rearrangement joins TRBV27 to TRBJ1-5, with D unresolved. Germline CDR1 is MNHEY and CDR2 is SMNVEV (reference sequence). The CDR3 contains 15 residues. V was trimmed by 5 bases and J by 0 bases, leaving 11 bases between them. CDR3 in amino acids: CASSLGGLSNQPQHF. The DNA for the CDR3 is TGTGCCAGCAGTCTTGGTGGCCTTAGCAATCAGCCCCAGCATTTT.

The chain recombines TRBV27 with TRBJ2-1; 9 bases agree with TRBD2. The CDR3 has 14 residues. Trimming at V came to 2 bases and at J to 9 bases, leaving 5 bases not matched to a gene. The germline V gene has CDR1 MNHEY and CDR2 SMNVEV (reference sequence). The CDR3 reads CASSLGGRAGEQFF. As DNA, the CDR3 is TGTGCCAGCAGTTTAGGCGGGAGGGCCGGTGAGCAGTTCTTC.

The chain links TRBV6-5 to TRBJ2-7; D might be TRBD2 (6 bases). Germline V gives CDR1 MNHEY, CDR2 SVGAGI. The CDR3 has 12 residues. The germline V and J ends were trimmed by 8 bases and 1 base, with 9 bases remaining between them. CDR3 in amino acids: CASAAGSYEQYF. As DNA, the CDR3 is TGTGCCAGCGCTGCGGGATCCTACGAGCAGTACTTC.

The genes are TRBV27 and TRBJ2-1; no reliable D call. Trimming stripped 3 bases from V and 7 bases from J, with 13 bases between. CDR3 size: 14 residues. Germline loops: CDR1 MNHEY, CDR2 SMNVEV (reference sequence). CDR3 residues: CASSFSLGQNEQFF. CDR3 bases: TGTGCCAGCAGTTTCTCCCTCGGGCAAAATGAGCAGTTCTTC.

The CDR3 loop reads CASSSESSYEQYF. The CDR3 nucleotides are TGCGCCAGCAGCTCAGAGAGCTCCTACGAGCAGTACTTC. The J gene is TRBJ2-7, the V gene TRBV5-1; no clear D gene. The CDR3 contains 13 residues. V lost 3 bases to trimming and J lost 0 bases, with 7 bases between them. The V gene's germline CDR1 is SGHRS and CDR2 YFSETQ.

The chain carries TRBV27 and TRBJ2-3, with D possibly being TRBD2 (5 bases). Between the trimmed V and J ends, which lost 0 bases and 4 bases, there was a span of 14 bases. Looked up from germline, CDR1 is MNHEY and CDR2 is SMNVEV (reference sequence). This CDR3 is 16 amino acids long. The CDR3 region is CASSLSPAIGADTQYF. The CDR3, as DNA: TGTGCCAGCAGTTTATCTCCCGCAATCGGGGCAGATACGCAGTATTTT.

This chain uses TRBV28 with TRBJ2-1; no clear D gene. CDR1 is MDHEN and CDR2 is SYDVKM in the germline V gene. The V and J ends lost 5 bases and 0 bases respectively, with 11 bases between them. The CDR3 loop spans 15 amino acids. The CDR3 bases are TGTGCCAGCAGTACAAGGGTAAACTCCTACAATGAGCAGTTCTTC. Residues: CASSTRVNSYNEQFF.

The chain carries TRBV7-9 and TRBJ1-1; D ambiguous. CDR3 length equals 13 residues. The germline CDR1 and CDR2 sequences are SEHNR and FQNEAQ (reference sequence). Between the trimmed V and J ends, which lost 1 base and 1 base, there was a span of 4 bases. CDR3 residues: CASSLDKNTEAFF. The CDR3, as DNA: TGTGCCAGCAGCTTAGACAAGAACACTGAAGCTTTCTTT.

This clone was counted a single time. This sequence joins TRBV7-2 and TRBJ2-1; 8 nucleotides agree with TRBD2. The CDR3 is made up of 15 amino acids. Trimming took 2 bases from V and 4 from J; bases not matched to a gene: 4. CDR1 is SGHTA and CDR2 is FQGNSA in the germline V gene. The CDR3 loop is CASSLFAGGYNEQFF. The CDR3 region has the DNA TGTGCCAGCAGCTTATTCGCGGGAGGATACAATGAGCAGTTCTTC.

V is TRBV7-9 and J is TRBJ2-5; the match to TRBD2 covers 13 bases. Germline V gives CDR1 SEHNR, CDR2 FQNEAQ (reference sequence). V was pared by 5 bases and J by 5 bases, with 5 bases of the junction left unmatched. This CDR3 spans 15 amino acids. This chain's CDR3 is CASSPGTSGIETQYF. The CDR3 DNA sequence: TGTGCCAGCAGCCCCGGGACTAGCGGGATCGAGACCCAGTACTTC.

This chain uses TRBV4-3 with TRBJ1-2, with D hard to call. The CDR3 loop spans 13 amino acids. Deletions cut 4 bases from V and 4 bases from J, with 10 bases between. Germline loops: CDR1 LGHNA, CDR2 YSLEER. The CDR3 spells CASSPSSGYGYTF. CDR3 DNA: TGCGCCAGCAGCCCTTCATCGGGCTATGGCTACACCTTC.